The 22 T cell receptor beta chains presented below share a single source sample, sequenced in a study of T cells in Graves' hyperthyroidism and ophthalmopathy. The CDR3 regions of TCR beta were amplified from RNA transcripts. HTBI primers were the set used in a first-round RT-PCR of the TCR CDR3. TCRdb used MiXCR to reprocess the multiplex PCR reads, holding one entry per CDR3 protein. The table has roughly 500,000 distinct CDR3 sequences, approximately 15% seen once. Sequenced input: blood. The receptor source for this set is a woman between 25 and 40 years old with Graves' hyperthyroidism that later progressed to Graves' ophthalmopathy.

At least ten counts were recorded for this clonotype. This chain links TRBV11-2 with TRBJ2-5; 11 nucleotides align to TRBD2. The V gene end was trimmed by 5 bases and the J gene end by 5 bases; junction bases not matched to a gene: 13. Germline V gene data show CDR1 as SGHAT and CDR2 as FQNNGV. The CDR3 has 17 amino acids. The CDR3 spells CASSQAPGLAALETQYF. The CDR3 DNA reads as TGTGCCAGCAGCCAAGCGCCGGGACTAGCGGCGTTGGAGACCCAGTACTTC.

Points on this clonotype: This could be a read error, since a much larger clone is one nucleotide away. This chain links TRBV19 with TRBJ1-6, with D perhaps matching TRBD1 (6 bases). CDR1 is LNHDA and CDR2 is SQIVND in the germline V gene (reference sequence). V shed 10 bases and J shed 10 bases, with 17 bases lying between them. The CDR3 runs 13 residues. The CDR3 DNA follows: TGTGCCACCAGGTACGAGGGGGACTCACCCCTCCACTTT. Its protein product is CATRYEGDSPLHF. Filled out from reference TRBV19 and TRBJ1-6, the complete variable domain reads DGGITQSPKYLFRKEGQNVTLSCEQNLNHDAMYWYRQDPGQGLRLIYYSQIVNDFQKGDIAEGYSVSREKKESFPLTVTSAQKNPTAFYLCATRYEGDSPLHFGNGTRLTVT.

As concerns this clonotype: This may arise from a read error, as a much more abundant clone is one base away. The chain employs TRBV28 and TRBJ1-4; the D gene is possibly TRBD1 (6 bases). The CDR3 has 15 residues. Germline V gene sequence: CDR1 MDHEN, CDR2 SYDVKM. Trimming left V 6 bases short and J 3 bases short, with 14 bases between. CDR3 bases: TGTGCCAGCAGCTCCGACAGGATAGCTAATGAAAAACTGTTTTTT. Translation: CASSSDRIANEKLFF.

This clonotype showed up just a few times. The CDR3 DNA follows: TGTGCCAGCAGCCCTACTAGCCCCGGCTACTACGAGCAGTACTTC. Its translation: CASSPTSPGYYEQYF. This chain joins TRBV11-2 and TRBJ2-7, with D possibly TRBD2 on 6 matching bases. V shed 5 bases and J shed 3 bases, with 17 bases lying between them. Germline V lookup: CDR1 SGHAT, CDR2 FQNNGV. This CDR3 region has 15 residues.

Details on this clonotype: A read error is possible here, since a much larger clone lies one base away. The V call is TRBV12-5, the J call TRBJ1-5, with D tentatively TRBD1 (5 bases). CDR3 length: 14 residues. Germline V gene sequence: CDR1 LGHNT, CDR2 FRNRAP. For the CDR3, the DNA is TGTGCTAGTGGTTTGGTCTCAGGGAATCAGCCCCAGCAGTTT. It specifies CASGLVSGNQPQQF.

This clonotype has only a few counts. This chain uses TRBV29-1 with TRBJ2-2; 7 nucleotides align to TRBD1. V dropped 0 bases and J dropped 4; count of bases not matched to a gene: 5. The CDR3 runs to 15 residues. Germline V gene sequence: CDR1 SQVTM, CDR2 ANQGSEA. The CDR3 loop is CSVEDVRGRTGELFF. As DNA, the CDR3 is TGCAGCGTTGAAGATGTTAGGGGGCGCACCGGGGAGCTGTTTTTT.

Ten or more counts support this clonotype. This sequence joins TRBV12-3 or TRBV12-4 and TRBJ1-6; D might be TRBD1 (6 bases). The CDR3 is 17 amino acids. Trimming left V 6 bases short and J 8 bases short, with 23 bases between. The DNA of the CDR3 is TGTGCCAGCAGGGGGACACCAAGGTCGGCGTTTGATTCACCCCTCCACTTT. Its protein is CASRGTPRSAFDSPLHF.

As for this clonotype: A much larger clonotype is one base distant, so this may be a read error. The chain couples TRBV18 to TRBJ2-7; TRBD2 matches 7 bases. CDR1 is KGHSH and CDR2 is LQKENI in the germline V gene. Unmatched junction bases numbered 6, after V lost 4 bases and J lost 6 bases. This CDR3 spans 13 amino acids. CDR3 coding DNA: TGTGCCAGCTCACGGGGGGGAACAGCCGAGCAGTACTTC. Translated, it gives CASSRGGTAEQYF. Complete variable domain (other parts from reference TRBV18 and TRBJ2-7): NAGVMQNPRHLVRRRGQEARLRCSPMKGHSHVYWYRQLPEEGLKFMVYLQKENIIDESGMPKERFSAEFPKEGPSILRIQQVVRGDSAAYFCASSRGGTAEQYFGPGTRLTVT.

The chain links TRBV7-9 to TRBJ2-3, with 11 bases aligning to TRBD2. CDR1 SEHNR and CDR2 FQNEAQ come from the germline V gene (reference sequence). The junction had 8 bases not matched to a gene; V was cut back by 5 bases and J by 4 bases. The CDR3 sequence is 16 residues long. The CDR3 region is CASSALGTSGADTQYF. CDR3 in DNA: TGTGCCAGCAGCGCACTCGGGACTAGCGGCGCAGATACGCAGTATTTT.

V gene TRBV2 combines with J gene TRBJ1-2, with D uncertain. The CDR3 is 12 amino acids. Germline values: CDR1 SNHLY, CDR2 FYNNEI. V was cut by 1 base and J by 12 bases, with 12 bases left in between. The CDR3 DNA reads as TGTGCCAGCAGTGAAGGACATTTCGGTCACACCTTC. It translates to CASSEGHFGHTF.

This clonotype was counted only a few times. V is TRBV7-9 and J is TRBJ1-6; D is uncertain. The CDR3 contains 13 residues. The germline V gene has CDR1 SEHNR and CDR2 FQNEAQ (reference sequence). Between the trimmed V and J ends, which lost 5 bases and 10 bases, there was a span of 12 bases. CDR3 amino acids: CASSQTALSPLHF. CDR3 coding DNA: TGTGCCAGCAGCCAGACCGCCCTCTCACCCCTCCACTTT.

The chain recombines TRBV6-1 with TRBJ1-3, with D unresolved. CDR1 is MNHNS, CDR2 SASEGT, per germline. This CDR3 is built from 14 residues. With 8 bases removed from V and 4 bases from J, the gap between germline ends came to 15 bases. DNA for the CDR3: TGTGCCAGCTACGCGGCGGCTGAGGGAAACACCATATATTTT. Translating gives CASYAAAEGNTIYF.

There are a few counts of this clonotype. The chain links TRBV2 to TRBJ1-2, with D possibly TRBD1 on 6 matching bases. The CDR3 covers 13 residues. V lost 11 bases and J 9 bases, leaving 22 bases between the germline ends. Per the germline V gene, CDR1 is SNHLY and CDR2 is FYNNEI. CDR3 residues: CAGGGTPSGSYTF. CDR3 sequence (DNA): TGTGCCGGAGGCGGGACACCCTCCGGGAGCTACACCTTC.

In this sample, this clonotype turned up a few times. V gene TRBV4-1 combines with J gene TRBJ1-5; D is unclear. The germline V and J ends were trimmed by 0 bases and 0 bases, with 9 bases remaining between them. CDR1 is MGHRA and CDR2 is YSYEKL in the germline V gene. The length of the CDR3 is 16 residues. CDR3 in amino acids: CASSQDTTISNQPQHF. The CDR3 nucleotides are TGCGCCAGCAGCCAAGATACGACAATTAGCAATCAGCCCCAGCATTTT.

This clonotype was counted many times. This chain links TRBV5-6 with TRBJ1-2; the D is unclear. There are 12 residues in the CDR3. The V and J ends lost 7 bases and 4 bases respectively, with 11 bases between them. Germline V gene lookup returns CDR1 SGHDT and CDR2 YYEEEE. The CDR3 nucleotides are TGTGCCAGCTCACCCACGGTCTATGGCTACACCTTC. As protein: CASSPTVYGYTF. Complete variable domain (other parts from reference TRBV5-6 and TRBJ1-2): DAGVTQSPTHLIKTRGQQVTLRCSPKSGHDTVSWYQQALGQGPQFIFQYYEEEERQRGNFPDRFSGHQFPNYSSELNVNALLLGDSALYLCASSPTVYGYTFGSGTRLTVV.

This clonotype was seen at least ten times. One end of the junction varies from germline; a read error may be responsible. The rearrangement links TRBV12-3 or TRBV12-4 to TRBJ2-7; D unresolved. The CDR3 sequence is 12 residues long. The CDR3 DNA follows: TGTGCCAGCAGTTATCTCCTCTACGAGCGGTACTTC. Amino acid sequence: CASSYLLYERYF.

The chain recombines TRBV19 with TRBJ2-7; 10 nucleotides match TRBD1. The CDR3 length is 15 residues. Germline CDR1 is LNHDA and CDR2 is SQIVND (reference sequence). Losses at the gene ends were 4 bases for V and 5 bases for J; bases not matched to a gene: 8. The CDR3 is CASSNFGTGVHEQYF. The CDR3 nucleotides are TGTGCCAGTAGTAATTTTGGGACAGGGGTCCACGAGCAGTACTTC.

The chain uses TRBV20-1 and TRBJ2-3; tentatively, D is TRBD1 (5 bases). Gene TRBJ1-5 matches the end of the DNA better, so the J call may be wrong. The CDR3 length is 14 residues. Germline-derived CDR1 and CDR2 are DFQATT and SNEGSKA (reference sequence). The CDR3: CSARSGGKTDTQHF. In nucleotides, the CDR3 is TGCAGTGCTAGGTCGGGCGGGAAGACAGATACGCAGCATTTT.

For this clonotype: A much larger clonotype is one base distant, so this may be a read error. The V gene is TRBV9, the J gene TRBJ2-3; D is unresolved. This CDR3 comprises 13 residues. V lost 0 bases and J lost 3, with 5 bases in between. CDR1 is SGDLS, CDR2 YYNGEE, per germline. The CDR3 bases are TGTGCCAGCAGCGTAGAGGTGACAGATACGCAGTATTTT. It is translated as CASSVEVTDTQYF.

This clonotype has at least ten counts. This chain uses TRBV19 with TRBJ1-1, with no clear D. V gave up 5 bases and J gave up 0 bases, with 10 bases separating them. This CDR3 has 14 amino acids. The germline V gene has CDR1 LNHDA and CDR2 SQIVND (reference sequence). The CDR3 nucleotides are TGTGCCAGTAGTGCCGGGCCTCTGAACACTGAAGCTTTCTTT. Translating gives CASSAGPLNTEAFF.

Ten or more counts support this clonotype. This chain connects TRBV7-9 to TRBJ1-5, with 7 bases that match TRBD1. V lost 4 bases, J lost 1 base, and 10 bases stayed unmatched. There are 17 residues in the CDR3. The V gene's germline CDR1 is SEHNR and CDR2 FQNEAQ (reference sequence). This chain's CDR3 is CASSSSGGWESNQPQHF. The CDR3 coding sequence is TGTGCCAGCAGCTCTTCAGGGGGATGGGAAAGCAATCAGCCCCAGCATTTT.

The rearrangement joins TRBV5-6 to TRBJ2-1; no definite D call. CDR1 is SGHDT, CDR2 YYEEEE, per germline. V shed 0 bases and J shed 0 bases, with 4 bases lying between them. The CDR3 runs 14 residues. The CDR3 protein is CASSLGYSYNEQFF. CDR3 in DNA: TGTGCCAGCAGCTTGGGATACTCCTACAATGAGCAGTTCTTC. Variable domain in full (rest from reference TRBV5-6 and TRBJ2-1): DAGVTQSPTHLIKTRGQQVTLRCSPKSGHDTVSWYQQALGQGPQFIFQYYEEEERQRGNFPDRFSGHQFPNYSSELNVNALLLGDSALYLCASSLGYSYNEQFFGPGTRLTVL.